A single count supports the clone carrying this T cell receptor beta chain. Its antigen is unknown. Profiling relied on immunoSEQ multiplex PCR, and the TCRdb table lists in-frame clones only, not all of them. This sample has tens of thousands of clones, with 94% found just once. The sample originates from a study of cytomegalovirus exposure and HLA in healthy donors. Study-wide results and caveats: The majority of TCR sequences were rare, yet some public TCRs appeared in many donors. First-cohort TCR clusters were later found to tend to co-occur in the approximately 120 validation repertoires.

The material sequenced was PBMCs. This clonotype was sampled from a man younger than 35 in good health and CMV-seropositive.

The DNA of the CDR3 is TGTGCCAGCAGCCATTCCTTGGGACTAGAGTGTTACTTC. Its translation: CASSHSLGLECYF. The V gene is TRBV7-2, the J gene TRBJ2-7, with 8 bases matching TRBD2. CDR3 length: 13 residues. The trim removed 5 bases at V and 13 bases at J, leaving 13 bases unmatched. Germline V lookup: CDR1 SGHTA, CDR2 FQGNSA.